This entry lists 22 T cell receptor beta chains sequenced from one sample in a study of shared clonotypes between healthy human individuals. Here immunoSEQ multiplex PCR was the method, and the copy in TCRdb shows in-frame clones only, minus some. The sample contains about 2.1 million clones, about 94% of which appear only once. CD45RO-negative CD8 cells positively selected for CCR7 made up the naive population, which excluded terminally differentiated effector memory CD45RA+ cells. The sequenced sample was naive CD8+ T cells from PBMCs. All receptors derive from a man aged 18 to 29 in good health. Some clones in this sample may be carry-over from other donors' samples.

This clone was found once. The CDR3 DNA reads as TGCGCCAGCATACCGAGCCTTCGGTACAATGAGCAGTTCTTC. Translated, it gives CASIPSLRYNEQFF. V is TRBV10-2 and J is TRBJ2-1; D remains unclear. The CDR3 totals 14 residues. Germline assignment: CDR1 WSHSY and CDR2 SAAADI. Trimming took 7 bases from V and 4 from J, leaving 14 bases between them.

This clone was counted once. The CDR3 protein is CASSLTTLSNEQFF. For the CDR3, the DNA is TGTGCCAGCAGTTTAACCACTCTCTCCAATGAGCAGTTCTTC. The rearrangement joins TRBV28 to TRBJ2-1; no clear D. V was cut by 2 bases and J by 6 bases, with 11 bases left in between. Per the germline V gene, CDR1 is MDHEN and CDR2 is SYDVKM. CDR3 length: 14 amino acids.

This CDR3 is CASSPGTISNQPQHF. CDR3 in DNA: TGCGCCAGCAGTCCTGGGACGATAAGCAATCAGCCCCAGCATTTT. This chain connects TRBV10-1 to TRBJ1-5; a possible D gene is TRBD1 (5 bases). The CDR3 is 15 residues long. The V gene's germline CDR1 is WNHNN and CDR2 SYGVQD (reference sequence). Between the trimmed V and J ends, which lost 5 bases and 1 base, there was a span of 12 bases.

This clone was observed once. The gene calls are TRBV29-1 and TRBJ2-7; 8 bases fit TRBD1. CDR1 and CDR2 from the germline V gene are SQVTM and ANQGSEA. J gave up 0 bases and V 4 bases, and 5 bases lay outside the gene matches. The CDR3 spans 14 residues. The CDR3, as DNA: TGCAGCGTTGTTCCAGGGGGCAGCTCCTACGAGCAGTACTTC. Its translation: CSVVPGGSSYEQYF.

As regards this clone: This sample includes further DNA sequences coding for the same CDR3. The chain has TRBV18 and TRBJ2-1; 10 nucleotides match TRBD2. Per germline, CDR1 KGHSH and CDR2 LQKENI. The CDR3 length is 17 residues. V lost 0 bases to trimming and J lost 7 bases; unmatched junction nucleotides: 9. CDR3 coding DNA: TGTGCCAGCTCACCACCGCGGCTAGCGGGAGTGGGGAATGAGCAGTTCTTC. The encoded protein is CASSPPRLAGVGNEQFF.

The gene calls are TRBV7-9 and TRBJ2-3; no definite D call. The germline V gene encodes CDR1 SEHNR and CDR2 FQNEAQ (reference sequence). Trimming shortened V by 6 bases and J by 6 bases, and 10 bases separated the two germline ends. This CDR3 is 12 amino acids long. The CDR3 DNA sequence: TGTGCCAGCAGTTACGGATCGGATACGCAGTATTTT. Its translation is CASSYGSDTQYF.

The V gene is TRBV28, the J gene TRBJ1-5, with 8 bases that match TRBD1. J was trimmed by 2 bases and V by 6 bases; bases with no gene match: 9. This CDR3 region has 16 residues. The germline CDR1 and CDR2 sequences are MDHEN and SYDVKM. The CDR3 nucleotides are TGTGCCAGCAGCCATCGGACAGGGTTAGGCAATCAGCCCCAGCATTTT. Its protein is CASSHRTGLGNQPQHF. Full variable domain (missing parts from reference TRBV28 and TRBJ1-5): DVKVTQSSRYLVKRTGEKVFLECVQDMDHENMFWYRQDPGLGLRLIYFSYDVKMKEKGDIPEGYSVSREKKERFSLILESASTNQTSMYLCASSHRTGLGNQPQHFGDGTRLSIL.

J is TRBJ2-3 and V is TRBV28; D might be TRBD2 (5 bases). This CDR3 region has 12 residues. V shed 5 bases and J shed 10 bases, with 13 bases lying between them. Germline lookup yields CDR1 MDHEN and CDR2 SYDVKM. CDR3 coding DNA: TGTGCCAGCAGTCCCCCCCGGGGTGCGCAGTATTTT. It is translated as CASSPPRGAQYF.

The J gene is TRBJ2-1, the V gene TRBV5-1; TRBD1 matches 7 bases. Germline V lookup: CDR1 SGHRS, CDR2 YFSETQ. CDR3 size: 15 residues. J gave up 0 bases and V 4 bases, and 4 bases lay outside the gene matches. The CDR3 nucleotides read TGCGCCAGCAGCGAGGACAGGAGCTCCTACAATGAGCAGTTCTTC. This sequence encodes CASSEDRSSYNEQFF.

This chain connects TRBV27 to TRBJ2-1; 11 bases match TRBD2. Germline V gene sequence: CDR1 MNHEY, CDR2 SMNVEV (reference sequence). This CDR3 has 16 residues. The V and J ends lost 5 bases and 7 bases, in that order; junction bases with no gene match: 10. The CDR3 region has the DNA TGTGCCAGCAGTGCCGAACTAGCGGGAGTTGCAAATGAGCAGTTCTTC. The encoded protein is CASSAELAGVANEQFF.

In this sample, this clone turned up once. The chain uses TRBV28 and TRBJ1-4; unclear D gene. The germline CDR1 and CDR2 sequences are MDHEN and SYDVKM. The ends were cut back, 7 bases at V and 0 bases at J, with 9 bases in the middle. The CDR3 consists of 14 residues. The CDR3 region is CASKPGATNEKLFF. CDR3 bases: TGTGCCAGCAAACCAGGCGCAACTAATGAAAAACTGTTTTTT. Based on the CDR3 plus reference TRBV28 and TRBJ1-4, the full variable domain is DVKVTQSSRYLVKRTGEKVFLECVQDMDHENMFWYRQDPGLGLRLIYFSYDVKMKEKGDIPEGYSVSREKKERFSLILESASTNQTSMYLCASKPGATNEKLFFGSGTQLSVL.

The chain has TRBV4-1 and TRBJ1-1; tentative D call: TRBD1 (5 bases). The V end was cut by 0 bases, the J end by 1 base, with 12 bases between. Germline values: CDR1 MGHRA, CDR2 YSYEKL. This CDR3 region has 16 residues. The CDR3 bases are TGCGCCAGCAGCCAAGATCTTGGGACGGGGAACACTGAAGCTTTCTTT. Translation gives CASSQDLGTGNTEAFF.

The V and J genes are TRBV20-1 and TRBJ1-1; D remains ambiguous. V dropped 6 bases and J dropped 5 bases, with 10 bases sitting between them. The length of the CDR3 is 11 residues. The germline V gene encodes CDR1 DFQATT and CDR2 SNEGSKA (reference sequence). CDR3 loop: CSAREWTEAFF. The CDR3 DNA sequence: TGCAGTGCAAGGGAGTGGACTGAAGCTTTCTTT.

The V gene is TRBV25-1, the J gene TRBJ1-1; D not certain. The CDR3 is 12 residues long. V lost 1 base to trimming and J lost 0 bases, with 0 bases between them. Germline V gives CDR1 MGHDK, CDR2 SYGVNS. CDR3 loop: CASSELNTEAFF. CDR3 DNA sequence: TGTGCCAGCAGTGAATTGAACACTGAAGCTTTCTTT.

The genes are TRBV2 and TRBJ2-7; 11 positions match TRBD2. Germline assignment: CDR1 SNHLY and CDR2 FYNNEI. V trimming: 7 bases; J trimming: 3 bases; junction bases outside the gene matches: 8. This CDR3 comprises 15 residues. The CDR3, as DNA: TGTGCCAGCACCGGAGGGACTAGCGGAAACTACGAGCAGTACTTC. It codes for CASTGGTSGNYEQYF.

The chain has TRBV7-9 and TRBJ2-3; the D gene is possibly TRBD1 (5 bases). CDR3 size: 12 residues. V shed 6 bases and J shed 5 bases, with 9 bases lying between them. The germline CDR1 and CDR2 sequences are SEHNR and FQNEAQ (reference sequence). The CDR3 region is CASRAGIDTQYF. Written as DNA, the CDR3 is TGTGCCAGCAGGGCAGGGATAGATACGCAGTATTTT.

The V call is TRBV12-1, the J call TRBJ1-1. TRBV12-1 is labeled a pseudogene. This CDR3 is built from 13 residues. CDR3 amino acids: CASRLSTGTGAFF. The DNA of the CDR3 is TGTGCCAGCAGACTCTCTACCGGGACGGGGGCTTTCTTT.

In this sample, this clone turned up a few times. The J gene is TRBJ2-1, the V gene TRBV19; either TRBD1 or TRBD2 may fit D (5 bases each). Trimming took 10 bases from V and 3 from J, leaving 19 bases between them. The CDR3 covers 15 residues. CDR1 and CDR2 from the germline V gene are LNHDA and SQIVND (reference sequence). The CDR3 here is CAKRDLFLVYNEQFF. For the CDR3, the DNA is TGTGCCAAAAGGGACCTATTCCTTGTCTACAATGAGCAGTTCTTC.

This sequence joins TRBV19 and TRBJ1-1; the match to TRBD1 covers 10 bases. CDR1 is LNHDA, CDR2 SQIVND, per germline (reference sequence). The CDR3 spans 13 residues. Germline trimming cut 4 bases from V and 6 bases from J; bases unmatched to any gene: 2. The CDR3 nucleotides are TGTGCCAGTAGTAGGGACAGGGGCCCTGAAGCTTTCTTT. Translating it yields CASSRDRGPEAFF.

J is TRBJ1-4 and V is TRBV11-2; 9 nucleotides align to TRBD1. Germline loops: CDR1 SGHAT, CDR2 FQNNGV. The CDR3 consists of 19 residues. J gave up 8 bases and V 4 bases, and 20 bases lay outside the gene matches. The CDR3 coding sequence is TGTGCCAGCAGCTCGGTGGGGTTATCAATTGGGGACAGGGACGAAAAACTGTTTTTT. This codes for CASSSVGLSIGDRDEKLFF.

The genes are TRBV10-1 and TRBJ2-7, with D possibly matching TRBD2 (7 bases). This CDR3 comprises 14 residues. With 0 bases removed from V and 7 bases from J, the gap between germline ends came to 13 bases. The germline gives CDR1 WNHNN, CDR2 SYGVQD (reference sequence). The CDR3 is CASSESTGAGEQYF. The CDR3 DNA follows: TGCGCCAGCAGTGAGTCGACAGGAGCGGGAGAGCAGTACTTC.

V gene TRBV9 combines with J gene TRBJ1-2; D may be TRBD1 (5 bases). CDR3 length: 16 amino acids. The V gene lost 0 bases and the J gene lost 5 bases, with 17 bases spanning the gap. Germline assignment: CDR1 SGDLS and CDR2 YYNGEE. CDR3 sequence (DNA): TGTGCCAGCAGCGTAGGATCAGCTAGGGGTTTATATGGCTACACCTTC. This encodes CASSVGSARGLYGYTF.